This TCR beta chain was profiled in a study of cytomegalovirus exposure and HLA in healthy donors. Turning to the study itself: Approximately 81% of a few hundred genotyped donors fell in the Caucasian-associated ancestry cluster.

The PCR was carried out with 60 Vbeta primers and 13 Jbeta primers. Sequencing was performed with immunoSEQ multiplex PCR; in TCRdb, only in-frame clones are kept and a portion is missing. The sample includes about 140,000 clones, approximately 80% of them seen just once. Worth noting for this clone: Its antigen is currently unknown.

The ends were cut back, 0 bases at V and 0 bases at J, with 15 bases in the middle. Germline V gene data show CDR1 as MNHEY and CDR2 as SMNVEV (reference sequence). The CDR3 runs 18 residues. Sampled while nominally healthy, donors likely had unrecorded immune exposures. Study-level findings and limits: TCR beta chain V- and J-gene trimming was linked, in a later analysis, to a missense variant in DCLRE1C.

This chain joins TRBV27 and TRBJ1-3; no clear D gene. The TCR was taken from a man aged 45-65 years in good health and CMV-seronegative. Sequencing was carried out using PBMCs. The CDR3 DNA reads TGTGCCAGCAGTTTATCATTCCGAACCACAAGCTCTGGAAACACCATATATTTT. It yields the protein CASSLSFRTTSSGNTIYF.